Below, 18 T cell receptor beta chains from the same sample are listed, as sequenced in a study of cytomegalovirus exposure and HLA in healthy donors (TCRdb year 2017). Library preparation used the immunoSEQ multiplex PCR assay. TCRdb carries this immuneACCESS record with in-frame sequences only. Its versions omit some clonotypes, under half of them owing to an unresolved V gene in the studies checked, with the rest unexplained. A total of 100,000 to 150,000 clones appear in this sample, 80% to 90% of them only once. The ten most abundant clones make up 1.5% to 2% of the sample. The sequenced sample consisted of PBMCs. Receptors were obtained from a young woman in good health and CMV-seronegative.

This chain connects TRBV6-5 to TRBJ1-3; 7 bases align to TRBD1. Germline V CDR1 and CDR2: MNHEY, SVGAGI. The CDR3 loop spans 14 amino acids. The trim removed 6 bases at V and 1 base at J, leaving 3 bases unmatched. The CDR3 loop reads CASSLTGSGNTIYF. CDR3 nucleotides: TGTGCCAGCAGCCTGACAGGGTCTGGAAACACCATATATTTT.

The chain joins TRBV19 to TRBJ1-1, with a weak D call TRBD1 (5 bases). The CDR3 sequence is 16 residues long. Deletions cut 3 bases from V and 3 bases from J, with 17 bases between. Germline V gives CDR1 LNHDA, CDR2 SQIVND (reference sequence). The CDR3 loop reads CASSMSPGRYDTEAFF. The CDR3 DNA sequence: TGTGCCAGTAGTATGAGTCCAGGGCGATATGACACTGAAGCTTTCTTT.

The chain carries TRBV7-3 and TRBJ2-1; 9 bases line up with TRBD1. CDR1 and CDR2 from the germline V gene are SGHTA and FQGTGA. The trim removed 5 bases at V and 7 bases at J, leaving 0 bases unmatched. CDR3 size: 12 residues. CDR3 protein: CASSDRGNEQFF. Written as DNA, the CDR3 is TGTGCCAGCAGCGACAGGGGGAATGAGCAGTTCTTC.

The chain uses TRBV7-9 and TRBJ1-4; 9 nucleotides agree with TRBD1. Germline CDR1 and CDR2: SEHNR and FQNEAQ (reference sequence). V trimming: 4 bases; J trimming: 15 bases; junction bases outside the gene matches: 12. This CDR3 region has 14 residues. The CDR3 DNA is TGTGCCAGCAGCTCGACAACAGGGGGCCTGCTTGTGTTTTTT. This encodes CASSSTTGGLLVFF.

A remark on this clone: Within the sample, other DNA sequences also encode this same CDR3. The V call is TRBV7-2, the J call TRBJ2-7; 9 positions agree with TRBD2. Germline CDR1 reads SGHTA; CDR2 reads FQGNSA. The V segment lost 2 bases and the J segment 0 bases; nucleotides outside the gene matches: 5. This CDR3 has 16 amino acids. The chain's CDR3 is CASSLRAGGSSYEQYF. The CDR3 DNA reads TGTGCCAGCAGCTTACGCGCGGGAGGGAGCTCCTACGAGCAGTACTTC.

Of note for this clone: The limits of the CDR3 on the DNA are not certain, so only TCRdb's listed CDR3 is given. The CDR3 loop reads CASSKGWGTGIKPPAQNTGELFF. J is TRBJ2-2 and V is TRBV21-1; TRBD2, as called in the table, went unchecked against the DNA. TRBV21-1 constitutes a pseudogene. The CDR3 extends over 23 residues, inclusive of both ends.

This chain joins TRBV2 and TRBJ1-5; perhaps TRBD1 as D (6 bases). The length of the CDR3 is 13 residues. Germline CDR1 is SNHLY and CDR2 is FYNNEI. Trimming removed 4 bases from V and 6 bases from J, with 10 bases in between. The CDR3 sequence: CASSAGVVQPQHF. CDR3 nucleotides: TGTGCCAGCAGTGCAGGGGTGGTTCAGCCCCAGCATTTT. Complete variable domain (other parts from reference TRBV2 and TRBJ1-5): EPEVTQTPSHQVTQMGQEVILRCVPISNHLYFYWYRQILGQKVEFLVSFYNNEISEKSEIFDDQFSVERPDGSNFTLKIRSTKLEDSAMYFCASSAGVVQPQHFGDGTRLSIL.

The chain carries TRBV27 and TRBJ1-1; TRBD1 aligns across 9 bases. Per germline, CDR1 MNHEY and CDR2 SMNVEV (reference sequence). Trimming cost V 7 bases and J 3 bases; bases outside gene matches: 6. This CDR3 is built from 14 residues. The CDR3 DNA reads TGTGCCAGCACCCCGACAGGGGGGTACACTGAAGCTTTCTTT. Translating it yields CASTPTGGYTEAFF.

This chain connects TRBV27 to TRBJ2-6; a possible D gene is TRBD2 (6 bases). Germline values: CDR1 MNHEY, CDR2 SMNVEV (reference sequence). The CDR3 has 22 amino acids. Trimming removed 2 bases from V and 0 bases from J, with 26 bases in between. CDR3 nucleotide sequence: TGTGCCAGCAGTTTAATTAGGACCACCCTTGGCGGGATCTCCTCTGGGGCCAACGTCCTGACTTTC. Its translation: CASSLIRTTLGGISSGANVLTF.

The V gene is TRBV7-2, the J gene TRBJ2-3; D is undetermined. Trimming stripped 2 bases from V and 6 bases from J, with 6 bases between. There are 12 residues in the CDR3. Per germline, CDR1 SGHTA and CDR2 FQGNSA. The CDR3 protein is CASSLSVDTQYF. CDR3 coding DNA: TGTGCCAGCAGCTTATCTGTGGATACGCAGTATTTT.

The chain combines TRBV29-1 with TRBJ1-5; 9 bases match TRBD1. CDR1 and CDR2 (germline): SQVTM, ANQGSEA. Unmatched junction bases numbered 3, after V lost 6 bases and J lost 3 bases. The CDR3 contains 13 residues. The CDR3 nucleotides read TGCAGCGTCCGGACAGGGGCCAATCAGCCCCAGCATTTT. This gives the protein CSVRTGANQPQHF.

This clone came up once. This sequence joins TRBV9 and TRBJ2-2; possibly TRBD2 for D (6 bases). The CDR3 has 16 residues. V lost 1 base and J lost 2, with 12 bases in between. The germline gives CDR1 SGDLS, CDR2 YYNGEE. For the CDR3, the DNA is TGTGCCAGCAGCGTATCGGAGCGGGCAAACACCGGGGAGCTGTTTTTT. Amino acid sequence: CASSVSERANTGELFF.

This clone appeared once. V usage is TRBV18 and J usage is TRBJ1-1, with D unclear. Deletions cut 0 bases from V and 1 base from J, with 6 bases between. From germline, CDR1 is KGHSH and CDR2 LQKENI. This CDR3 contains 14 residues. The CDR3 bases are TGTGCCAGCTCACCACCCACACGGAACACTGAAGCTTTCTTT. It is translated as CASSPPTRNTEAFF.

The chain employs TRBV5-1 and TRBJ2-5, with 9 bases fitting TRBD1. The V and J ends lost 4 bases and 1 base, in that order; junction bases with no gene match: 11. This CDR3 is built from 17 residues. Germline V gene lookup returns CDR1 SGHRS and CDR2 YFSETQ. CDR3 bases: TGCGCCAGCAGCCGTGGACAGGGGAGAAACCCCCAAGAGACCCAGTACTTC. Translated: CASSRGQGRNPQETQYF.

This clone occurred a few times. The CDR3 region has the DNA TGCGCCAGCAGTGTTGGGGACACGACCTACGAGCAGTACTTC. This encodes CASSVGDTTYEQYF. V is TRBV10-1 and J is TRBJ2-7; maybe TRBD1 (6 bases). Germline V gene lookup returns CDR1 WNHNN and CDR2 SYGVQD (reference sequence). Trimming stripped 4 bases from V and 2 bases from J, with 12 bases between. The CDR3 spans 14 residues.

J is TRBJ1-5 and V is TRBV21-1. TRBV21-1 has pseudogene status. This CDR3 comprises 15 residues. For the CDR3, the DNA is TGTGCCAGCAGCAAGTGCGGGTCTAACAATCAGCCCCAGCATTTT. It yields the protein CASSKCGSNNQPQHF.

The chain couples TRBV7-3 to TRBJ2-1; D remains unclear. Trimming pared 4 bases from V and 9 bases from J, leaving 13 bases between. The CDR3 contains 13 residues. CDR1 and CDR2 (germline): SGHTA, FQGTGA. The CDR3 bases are TGTGCCAGCAGCTCTCCCTCTCGAGCTGAGCAGTTCTTC. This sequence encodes CASSSPSRAEQFF.

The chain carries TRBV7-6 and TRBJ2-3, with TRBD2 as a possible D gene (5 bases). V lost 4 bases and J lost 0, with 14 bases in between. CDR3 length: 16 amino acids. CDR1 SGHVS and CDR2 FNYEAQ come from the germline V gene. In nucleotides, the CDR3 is TGTGCCAGCAGCTCCCGGACTTCCTCTAGCACAGATACGCAGTATTTT. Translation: CASSSRTSSSTDTQYF.